The clone carrying this T cell receptor beta chain was observed a few times. Antigen: not known. This record comes from a study of neurological immune-mediated disorders. The study's findings and limits: According to phylogenetic grouping, one related-CDR3 cluster, a possible signature, contained the repertoires of 18 of 34 multiple sclerosis patients.

The method for making cDNA was 5'RACE, and it used 10-nucleotide random UMIs. TCRdb independently ran MiXCR on the 5' RACE reads; one entry per CDR3 protein. The sample records tens of thousands of distinct CDR3 sequences, roughly 3.9% being singletons. The source of this sequence is a man aged 25-45 years with multiple sclerosis. Sequencing was performed on PBMCs.

CDR3 in amino acids: CASSLQDRVRYNEQFF. CDR3 coding DNA: TGCGCCAGCAGCCTCCAAGACAGGGTGAGGTACAATGAGCAGTTCTTC. This sequence joins TRBV4-1 and TRBJ2-1, with 7 bases aligning to TRBD1. J gave up 4 bases and V 4 bases, and 10 bases lay outside the gene matches. Germline assignment: CDR1 MGHRA and CDR2 YSYEKL. This CDR3 spans 16 amino acids.